This T cell receptor beta chain originates from a study of post-analysis software for immune sequencing data. Notes on the study in general: Roughly 5 TRBV segments, TRBV5-6, TRBV5-1 and TRBV20-1 among them, were found more frequent in patients than controls.

CDR3 length equals 13 residues. The V segment lost 6 bases and the J segment 4 bases; nucleotides outside the gene matches: 3. In germline, CDR1 is ENHRY, CDR2 SYGVKD. In the case of this clonotype: What it binds is unknown.

Incorporated into the TCR beta cDNA libraries were unique molecular identifiers, which served to reduce PCR and sequencing biases. TCRdb recomputed calls from the PCR reads with MiXCR, one row per CDR3 protein. The sample yields some 690,000 distinct CDR3 sequences, 25% to 30% seen once. This clonotype originated in a girl aged 5 to 17 with multiple sclerosis. Sequenced input: blood. The V and J genes are TRBV10-3 and TRBJ2-3, with 8 bases identical to TRBD2. CDR3 bases: TGTGCCATCAGCGGGGGGGCCCCAGATACGCAGTATTTT. Its translation: CAISGGAPDTQYF.